The clone carrying this T cell receptor beta chain appeared many times. What it binds is unknown. Patients were aged 18 to 65, had disease duration under 2 months, and had newly diagnosed hyperthyroidism. Using RNA transcripts as the source, TCR beta CDR3 regions were amplified. The primer set for the first-round RT-PCR of the TCR CDR3 was HTBI. TCRdb re-derived calls from the multiplex PCR reads in MiXCR, one entry per CDR3 protein. Here the sample spans about 560,000 distinct CDR3 sequences, about a sixth being singletons. These data come from a study of T cells in Graves' hyperthyroidism and ophthalmopathy. Overall study results and limits: Peripheral blood also featured most of the thyroid clonotypes expanded above 0.001.

The V gene's germline CDR1 is MGHRA and CDR2 YSYEKL. Trimming took 4 bases from V and 3 from J; bases not matched to a gene: 6. This CDR3 is built from 14 residues. Source material: blood. This chain links TRBV4-1 with TRBJ2-7; 7 nucleotides agree with TRBD1. The receptor's source is a woman in her 30s with Graves' hyperthyroidism. The CDR3 loop is CASSRQGTSYEQYF. The CDR3 DNA reads as TGCGCCAGCAGCCGACAGGGCACTAGCTACGAGCAGTACTTC.